Presented here are 31 T cell receptor beta chains from one specimen sequenced in a study of blood T cell repertoires in COVID-19. TCRdb's table, derived via immunoSEQ multiplex PCR, lists solely in-frame clones and lacks some. The table shows around 340,000 clones, with about 86% occurring only once. The sample taken for sequencing was peripheral blood. Source of these receptors: an older woman with COVID-19, enrolled during active disease.

The genes are TRBV4-3 and TRBJ1-5; TRBD1 agrees at 8 bases. Germline V gene sequence: CDR1 LGHNA, CDR2 YSLEER. Losses at the gene ends were 0 bases for V and 3 bases for J; bases not matched to a gene: 7. CDR3 length: 17 amino acids. The CDR3 DNA reads as TGCGCCAGCAGCCAAGATAGACGGACAGGGCACAATCAGCCCCAGCATTTT. Its translation: CASSQDRRTGHNQPQHF.

The gene calls are TRBV6-6 and TRBJ1-1; D uncertain. This CDR3 spans 11 amino acids. Germline CDR1 MNHNY, CDR2 SVGAGI (reference sequence). V was cut by 6 bases and J by 11 bases, with 13 bases left in between. The CDR3 sequence is CASSPDTGAFF. CDR3 DNA sequence: TGTGCCAGCAGCCCAGACACTGGGGCTTTCTTT.

This clone was observed a single time. The V and J genes are TRBV2 and TRBJ1-5, with TRBD1 identical over 7 bases. From germline, CDR1 is SNHLY and CDR2 FYNNEI. V lost 4 bases and J lost 3; bases outside the gene matches: 12. This CDR3 region has 17 residues. The CDR3 DNA reads as TGTGCCAGCAGTGTCCGAGAGGGACAGTTCCCCAATCAGCCCCAGCATTTT. Protein product: CASSVREGQFPNQPQHF.

This chain connects TRBV5-1 to TRBJ1-2, with D tentatively TRBD1 (5 bases). Germline V gene lookup returns CDR1 SGHRS and CDR2 YFSETQ. The CDR3 has 14 amino acids. Trimming removed 0 bases from V and 4 bases from J, with 10 bases in between. For the CDR3, the DNA is TGCGCCAGCAGCTTGGAGGGGCCGGGCTATGGCTACACCTTC. Translated: CASSLEGPGYGYTF.

J is TRBJ2-7 and V is TRBV7-9; D perhaps matches TRBD1 (5 bases). This CDR3 is built from 14 residues. From germline, CDR1 is SEHNR and CDR2 FQNEAQ (reference sequence). V was cut by 5 bases and J by 5 bases, with 16 bases left in between. The CDR3 spells CASSRDQLGDEQYF. The CDR3 nucleotides are TGTGCCAGCAGCCGAGACCAATTAGGGGACGAGCAGTACTTC.

The chain is built from TRBV6-6 and TRBJ2-7; unclear D gene. Germline lookup yields CDR1 MNHNY and CDR2 SVGAGI (reference sequence). This CDR3 is built from 12 residues. The ends were cut back, 2 bases at V and 2 bases at J, with 4 bases in the middle. CDR3 protein: CASSYAAYEQYF. The CDR3 bases are TGTGCCAGCAGTTACGCAGCCTACGAGCAGTACTTC.

This clone was seen once. The gene calls are TRBV5-1 and TRBJ1-4; 11 bases fit TRBD1. Looked up from germline, CDR1 is SGHRS and CDR2 is YFSETQ. CDR3 length: 14 residues. Germline trimming cut 6 bases from V and 7 bases from J; bases unmatched to any gene: 5. The CDR3 region has the DNA TGCGCCAGCACCCCCGGGACAGGGGGTGAAAAACTGTTTTTT. Protein product: CASTPGTGGEKLFF.

This chain joins TRBV5-5 and TRBJ1-2, with D perhaps TRBD1 (6 bases). The CDR3 covers 14 residues. Germline assignment: CDR1 SGHKS and CDR2 YYEKEE (reference sequence). V lost 0 bases to trimming and J lost 2 bases, with 8 bases between them. CDR3 loop: CASSLGDNNYGYTF. DNA of the CDR3: TGTGCCAGCAGCTTGGGGGACAACAACTATGGCTACACCTTC.

The genes are TRBV2 and TRBJ1-2, with 7 positions matching TRBD1. CDR3 length: 12 amino acids. V lost 5 bases and J lost 7; bases outside the gene matches: 4. Germline V gives CDR1 SNHLY, CDR2 FYNNEI. CDR3 in amino acids: CASSYYRGGYTF. The CDR3 nucleotides read TGTGCCAGCAGTTACTACAGGGGTGGCTACACCTTC.

The chain has TRBV2 and TRBJ2-1, with unresolved D. The CDR3 has 13 residues. V lost 2 bases and J lost 6, with 8 bases in between. Germline lookup yields CDR1 SNHLY and CDR2 FYNNEI. CDR3 amino acids: CASSEQQINEQFF. The CDR3 DNA reads as TGTGCCAGCAGTGAACAACAGATCAATGAGCAGTTCTTC.

CDR3: CASFSGWTSGNTIYF. CDR3 bases: TGTGCCAGTTTTTCAGGGTGGACCTCTGGAAACACCATATATTTT. This chain links TRBV3-1 (or the pseudogene TRBV3-2) with TRBJ1-3; D might be TRBD1 (5 bases). Trimming pared 9 bases from V and 0 bases from J, leaving 15 bases between. The CDR3 consists of 15 residues. Germline V CDR1 and CDR2: LGHDT, YNNKEL (reference sequence).

The chain employs TRBV19 and TRBJ1-2; tentative D call: TRBD1 (6 bases). CDR3 size: 15 residues. CDR1 is LNHDA, CDR2 SQIVND, per germline (reference sequence). Trimming removed 2 bases at V and 1 base at J, with 11 bases between. The CDR3 DNA reads TGTGCCAGTAGTATAACACAGGGCGTTAACTATGGCTACACCTTC. Protein product: CASSITQGVNYGYTF.

This chain connects TRBV5-6 to TRBJ1-2, with D possibly TRBD1 on 5 matching bases. The V gene lost 0 bases and the J gene lost 6 bases, with 15 bases spanning the gap. This CDR3 is 15 amino acids long. Looked up from germline, CDR1 is SGHDT and CDR2 is YYEEEE. The DNA for the CDR3 is TGTGCCAGCAGCTTGGGGTATATGGGGCGGAATGGCTACACCTTC. Its translation is CASSLGYMGRNGYTF.

The chain employs TRBV9 and TRBJ2-2, with 10 nucleotides matching TRBD2. V shed 3 bases, J shed 2 bases, and the junction held 10 bases outside the gene matches. Germline loops: CDR1 SGDLS, CDR2 YYNGEE. This CDR3 is built from 18 residues. The CDR3 spells CASSAPQRGGGNTGELFF. The CDR3 DNA reads as TGTGCCAGCAGCGCGCCCCAGCGGGGGGGAGGAAACACCGGGGAGCTGTTTTTT.

The chain joins TRBV5-1 to TRBJ1-1; 7 positions agree with TRBD1. With V trimmed by 1 base and J by 2 bases, 11 bases remained unmatched. This CDR3 contains 17 residues. Germline lookup yields CDR1 SGHRS and CDR2 YFSETQ. The CDR3 is CASSLLGKYRGNTEAFF. The DNA for the CDR3 is TGCGCCAGCAGCTTGTTGGGAAAGTACAGGGGAAACACTGAAGCTTTCTTT.

The V gene is TRBV25-1, the J gene TRBJ1-2; D ambiguous. In germline, CDR1 is MGHDK, CDR2 SYGVNS. Trimming left V 4 bases short and J 6 bases short, with 21 bases between. The CDR3 extends over 16 amino acids. CDR3 amino acids: CASSVQAGRRGDGYTF. CDR3 DNA: TGTGCCAGCAGTGTCCAAGCCGGACGCCGCGGGGATGGCTACACCTTC.

This chain uses TRBV5-5 with TRBJ2-7, with D possibly TRBD1 on 5 matching bases. The CDR3 contains 14 residues. Germline CDR1 reads SGHKS; CDR2 reads YYEKEE (reference sequence). Trimming pared 5 bases from V and 7 bases from J, leaving 19 bases between. The CDR3 loop reads CASSLLLGVGEQYF. CDR3 bases: TGTGCCAGCAGTCTCCTCCTAGGGGTAGGAGAGCAGTACTTC. Full variable domain (outside the CDR3, taken from reference TRBV5-5 and TRBJ2-7): DAGVTQSPTHLIKTRGQQVTLRCSPISGHKSVSWYQQVLGQGPQFIFQYYEKEERGRGNFPDRFSARQFPNYSSELNVNALLLGDSALYLCASSLLLGVGEQYFGPGTRLTVT.

This clone occurred once. CDR3 bases: TGTGCCAGCAGCCGCGCTCAACTAGCGGGGGAGGCAGATACGCAGTATTTT. Translation: CASSRAQLAGEADTQYF. The chain uses TRBV4-2 and TRBJ2-3; 11 positions match TRBD2. Germline assignment: CDR1 LGHNA and CDR2 YNFKEQ. V lost 4 bases, J lost 4 bases, and 10 bases stayed unmatched. The CDR3 loop spans 17 amino acids.

The V gene is TRBV6-6, the J gene TRBJ2-5; 14 bases align to TRBD2. Germline-derived CDR1 and CDR2 are MNHNY and SVGAGI (reference sequence). The CDR3 spans 16 residues. With V trimmed by 4 bases and J by 5 bases, 6 bases remained unmatched. CDR3 coding DNA: TGTGCCAGCAGTTCGGGACTAGCGGGGGCCAAGGAGACCCAGTACTTC. Encoded protein: CASSSGLAGAKETQYF.

The chain is built from TRBV9 and TRBJ1-4, with D perhaps matching TRBD1 (5 bases). V lost 2 bases and J lost 8, with 13 bases in between. Germline values: CDR1 SGDLS, CDR2 YYNGEE. The length of the CDR3 is 14 residues. CDR3 coding DNA: TGTGCCAGCAGCGTGAGACAGAGTGGGGAAAAACTGTTTTTT. This sequence encodes CASSVRQSGEKLFF.

J is TRBJ2-1 and V is TRBV7-2; 10 bases map to TRBD1. Germline V gene data show CDR1 as SGHTA and CDR2 as FQGNSA. J was trimmed by 6 bases and V by 3 bases; bases with no gene match: 5. The CDR3 has 15 amino acids. The CDR3 coding sequence is TGTGCCAGCAGCTTCGCCAGGACAGGGGGCAATGAGCAGTTCTTC. Translation: CASSFARTGGNEQFF.

The rearrangement links TRBV11-3 to TRBJ1-1; D is perhaps TRBD1 (5 bases). Germline loops: CDR1 SGHNT, CDR2 YENEEA. V lost 3 bases to trimming and J lost 4 bases, with 12 bases between them. This CDR3 is 14 amino acids long. CDR3 amino acids: CASSFGWGGTEAFF. The CDR3 region has the DNA TGTGCCAGCAGCTTCGGATGGGGGGGCACTGAAGCTTTCTTT.

The chain employs TRBV9 and TRBJ1-3; 11 nucleotides align to TRBD1. J lost 2 bases, V lost 3 bases, and 4 bases had no gene match. The CDR3 is 16 residues long. CDR1 and CDR2 (germline): SGDLS, YYNGEE. The CDR3 loop reads CASSARGQGAGNTIYF. Here the CDR3 DNA reads TGTGCCAGCAGCGCCCGGGGACAGGGGGCTGGAAACACCATATATTTT.

The rearrangement links TRBV4-2 to TRBJ2-2, with TRBD2 matching over 10 bases. The V and J ends lost 4 bases and 2 bases, in that order; junction bases with no gene match: 7. The CDR3 consists of 17 residues. In germline, CDR1 is LGHNA, CDR2 YNFKEQ. For the CDR3, the DNA is TGTGCCAGCAGCCGCCTACTAGCGGGGTCAAACACCGGGGAGCTGTTTTTT. Its translation: CASSRLLAGSNTGELFF.

V gene TRBV19 combines with J gene TRBJ1-6; 8 nucleotides line up with TRBD1. V dropped 3 bases and J dropped 6; count of bases not matched to a gene: 4. This CDR3 contains 15 residues. Germline values: CDR1 LNHDA, CDR2 SQIVND (reference sequence). CDR3 residues: CASSIRQGLNSPLHF. CDR3 nucleotides: TGTGCCAGTAGTATCCGACAGGGGCTTAATTCACCCCTCCACTTT.

The genes are TRBV27 and TRBJ2-1, with a tentative D call TRBD2 (6 bases). This CDR3 contains 18 residues. V was shortened by 6 bases and J by 0 bases, with 21 bases between the two germline ends. The germline CDR1 and CDR2 sequences are MNHEY and SMNVEV (reference sequence). The CDR3 nucleotides read TGTGCCAGCAGAACTTCTTCGTACGGGGGAAGCTCCTACAATGAGCAGTTCTTC. The encoded protein is CASRTSSYGGSSYNEQFF.

The J gene is TRBJ1-4, the V gene TRBV6-5; D not certain. The CDR3 extends over 13 amino acids. In germline, CDR1 is MNHEY, CDR2 SVGAGI. Trimming took 0 bases from V and 8 from J, leaving 7 bases between them. CDR3 loop: CASSYSAQEKLFF. CDR3 DNA: TGTGCCAGCAGTTACTCGGCCCAAGAAAAACTGTTTTTT.

V is TRBV10-3 and J is TRBJ1-1; 7 nucleotides align to TRBD1. The length of the CDR3 is 13 residues. Germline V lookup: CDR1 ENHRY, CDR2 SYGVKD. V lost 6 bases and J lost 5; bases outside the gene matches: 6. CDR3 loop: CAISSRQGTEAFF. CDR3 DNA sequence: TGTGCCATCAGCTCCCGACAGGGAACTGAAGCTTTCTTT.

CDR3 bases: TGTGCCATCAGTGGGTGGAGTAGCGGAGACAATCACTACGAGCAGTACTTC. Translated, it gives CAISGWSSGDNHYEQYF. The chain couples TRBV10-3 to TRBJ2-7; D is perhaps TRBD2 (6 bases). With 4 bases removed from V and 3 bases from J, the gap between germline ends came to 22 bases. CDR3 size: 17 residues. CDR1 and CDR2 from the germline V gene are ENHRY and SYGVKD.

This clone showed up just once. The chain employs TRBV3-1 (or the pseudogene TRBV3-2) and TRBJ1-2, with 7 bases fitting TRBD1. V was pared by 3 bases and J by 8 bases, with 9 bases of the junction left unmatched. CDR3 length equals 14 residues. Germline-derived CDR1 and CDR2 are LGHDT and YNNKEL (reference sequence). CDR3 nucleotides: TGTGCCAGCAGCCACGAAAAAGGGGGCCGGGGCTACACCTTC. Residues: CASSHEKGGRGYTF.

J is TRBJ1-1 and V is TRBV9; D is perhaps TRBD1 (5 bases). Germline V gene data show CDR1 as SGDLS and CDR2 as YYNGEE. The CDR3 extends over 14 amino acids. The V end was cut by 7 bases, the J end by 6 bases, with 19 bases between. CDR3 sequence: CASRWIEGHPEAFF. CDR3 coding DNA: TGTGCCAGCCGTTGGATCGAAGGACATCCTGAAGCTTTCTTT.